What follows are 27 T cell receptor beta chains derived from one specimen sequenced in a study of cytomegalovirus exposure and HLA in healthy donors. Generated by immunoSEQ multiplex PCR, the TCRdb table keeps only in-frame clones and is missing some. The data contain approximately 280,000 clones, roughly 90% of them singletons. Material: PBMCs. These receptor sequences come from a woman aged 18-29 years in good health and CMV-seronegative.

DNA for the CDR3: TGTGCCATCAGTGGCCAGTCCAACTATGGCTACACCTTC. This codes for CAISGQSNYGYTF. The gene calls are TRBV10-3 and TRBJ1-2; D remains ambiguous. The CDR3 loop spans 13 amino acids. With 4 bases removed from V and 2 bases from J, the gap between germline ends came to 8 bases. Germline-derived CDR1 and CDR2 are ENHRY and SYGVKD.

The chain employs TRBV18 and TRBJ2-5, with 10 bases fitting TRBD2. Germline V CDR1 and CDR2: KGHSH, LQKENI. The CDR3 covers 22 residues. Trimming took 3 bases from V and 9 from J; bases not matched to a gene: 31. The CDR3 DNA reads TGTGCCAGCTCACCGGACCGATCTGTACTAGCGGGAAAGGCTCCTATAGAAGGGGCCCAGTACTTC. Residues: CASSPDRSVLAGKAPIEGAQYF.

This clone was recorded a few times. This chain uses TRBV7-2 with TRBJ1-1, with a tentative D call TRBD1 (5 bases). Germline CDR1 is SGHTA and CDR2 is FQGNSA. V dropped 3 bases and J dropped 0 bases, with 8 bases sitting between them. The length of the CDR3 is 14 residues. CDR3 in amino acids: CASSLGQMNTEAFF. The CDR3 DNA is TGTGCCAGCAGCTTGGGGCAGATGAACACTGAAGCTTTCTTT.

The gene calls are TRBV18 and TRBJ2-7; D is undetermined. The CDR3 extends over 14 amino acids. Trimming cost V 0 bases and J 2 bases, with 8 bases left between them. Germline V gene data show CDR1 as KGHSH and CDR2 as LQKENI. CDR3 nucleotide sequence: TGTGCCAGCTCACCACCGATGGCTCCCTACGAGCAGTACTTC. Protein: CASSPPMAPYEQYF.

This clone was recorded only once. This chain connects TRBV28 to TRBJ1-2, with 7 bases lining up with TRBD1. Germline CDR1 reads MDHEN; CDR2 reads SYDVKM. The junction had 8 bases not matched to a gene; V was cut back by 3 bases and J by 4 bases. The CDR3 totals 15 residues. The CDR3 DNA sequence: TGTGCCAGCAGTTTGACCCCCAGGGGGACCTATGGCTACACCTTC. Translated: CASSLTPRGTYGYTF.

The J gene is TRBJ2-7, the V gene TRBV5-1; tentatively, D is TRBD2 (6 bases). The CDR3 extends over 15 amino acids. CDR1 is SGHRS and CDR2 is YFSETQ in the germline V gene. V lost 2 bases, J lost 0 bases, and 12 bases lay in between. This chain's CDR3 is CASSFESGFSYEQYF. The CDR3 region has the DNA TGCGCCAGCAGCTTTGAGAGCGGGTTCTCCTACGAGCAGTACTTC.

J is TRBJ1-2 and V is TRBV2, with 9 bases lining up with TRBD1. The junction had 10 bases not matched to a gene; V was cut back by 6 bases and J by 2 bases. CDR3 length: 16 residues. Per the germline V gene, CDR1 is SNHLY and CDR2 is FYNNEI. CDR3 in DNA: TGTGCCAGCAGCGAGTATCGGACAGGGGCGAACTATGGCTACACCTTC. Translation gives CASSEYRTGANYGYTF. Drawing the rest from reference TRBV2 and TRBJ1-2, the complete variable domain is EPEVTQTPSHQVTQMGQEVILRCVPISNHLYFYWYRQILGQKVEFLVSFYNNEISEKSEIFDDQFSVERPDGSNFTLKIRSTKLEDSAMYFCASSEYRTGANYGYTFGSGTRLTVV.

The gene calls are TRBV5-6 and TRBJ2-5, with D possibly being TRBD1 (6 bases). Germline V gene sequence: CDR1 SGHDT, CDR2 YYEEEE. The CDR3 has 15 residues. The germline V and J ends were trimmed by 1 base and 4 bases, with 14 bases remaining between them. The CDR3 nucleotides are TGTGCCAGCAGCTTGCGGGCAGGGGACGGAGAGACCCAGTACTTC. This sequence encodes CASSLRAGDGETQYF. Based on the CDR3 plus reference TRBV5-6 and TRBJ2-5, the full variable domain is DAGVTQSPTHLIKTRGQQVTLRCSPKSGHDTVSWYQQALGQGPQFIFQYYEEEERQRGNFPDRFSGHQFPNYSSELNVNALLLGDSALYLCASSLRAGDGETQYFGPGTRLLVL.

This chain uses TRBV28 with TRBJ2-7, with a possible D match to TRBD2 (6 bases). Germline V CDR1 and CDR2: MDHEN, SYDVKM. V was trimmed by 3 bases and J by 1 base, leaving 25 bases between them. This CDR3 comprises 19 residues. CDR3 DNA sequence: TGTGCCAGCAGTTTGTTTGGGTCGGAAGTAGCGGCCCTTTCCTACGAGCAGTACTTC. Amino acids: CASSLFGSEVAALSYEQYF.

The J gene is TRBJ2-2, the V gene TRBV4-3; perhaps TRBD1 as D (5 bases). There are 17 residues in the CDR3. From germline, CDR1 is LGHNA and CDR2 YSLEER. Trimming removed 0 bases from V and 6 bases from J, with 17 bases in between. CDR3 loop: CASSQDYRDSYPGELFF. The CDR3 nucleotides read TGCGCCAGCAGCCAAGATTATCGAGACAGTTATCCCGGGGAGCTGTTTTTT.

The CDR3 protein is CASSPHVGNTIYF. The CDR3 nucleotides read TGTGCCAGCAGTCCACACGTTGGAAACACCATATATTTT. This chain uses TRBV27 with TRBJ1-3, with D unresolved. The ends were cut back, 5 bases at V and 3 bases at J, with 8 bases in the middle. The CDR3 extends over 13 amino acids. Germline assignment: CDR1 MNHEY and CDR2 SMNVEV (reference sequence).

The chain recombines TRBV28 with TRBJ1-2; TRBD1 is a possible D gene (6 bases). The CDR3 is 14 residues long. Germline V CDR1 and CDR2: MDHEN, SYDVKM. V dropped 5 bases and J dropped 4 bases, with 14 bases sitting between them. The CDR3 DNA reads TGTGCCAGCAGTATCACAGGGAGCCTCTATGGCTACACCTTC. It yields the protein CASSITGSLYGYTF.

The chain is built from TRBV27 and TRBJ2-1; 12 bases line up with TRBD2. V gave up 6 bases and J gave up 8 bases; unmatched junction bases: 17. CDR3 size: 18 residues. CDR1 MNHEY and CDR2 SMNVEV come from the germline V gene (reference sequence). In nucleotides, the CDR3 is TGTGCCAGCAGAACTAACTATTCGACTAGCGGGAGCGTAGATGAGCAGTTCTTC. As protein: CASRTNYSTSGSVDEQFF.

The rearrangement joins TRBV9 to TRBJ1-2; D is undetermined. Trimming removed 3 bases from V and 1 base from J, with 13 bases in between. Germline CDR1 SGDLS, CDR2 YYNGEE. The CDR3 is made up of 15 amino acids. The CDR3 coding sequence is TGTGCCAGCAGCGGCCGGGGAGTTTTTAACTATGGCTACACCTTC. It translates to CASSGRGVFNYGYTF.

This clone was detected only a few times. The CDR3 sequence is CASSYGGNYGYTF. The CDR3 region has the DNA TGTGCCAGCAGTTACGGGGGCAACTATGGCTACACCTTC. The chain is built from TRBV6-5 and TRBJ1-2; D may be TRBD1 (6 bases). CDR1 and CDR2 from the germline V gene are MNHEY and SVGAGI. The CDR3 consists of 13 residues. The V and J ends lost 2 bases and 2 bases respectively, with 6 bases between them.

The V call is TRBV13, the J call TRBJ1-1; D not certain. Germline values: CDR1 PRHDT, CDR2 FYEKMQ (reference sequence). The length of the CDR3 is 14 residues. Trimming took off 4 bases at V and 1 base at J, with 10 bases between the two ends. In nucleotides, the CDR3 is TGTGCCAGCAGCTGGCGGGTCGGGAACACTGAAGCTTTCTTT. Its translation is CASSWRVGNTEAFF.

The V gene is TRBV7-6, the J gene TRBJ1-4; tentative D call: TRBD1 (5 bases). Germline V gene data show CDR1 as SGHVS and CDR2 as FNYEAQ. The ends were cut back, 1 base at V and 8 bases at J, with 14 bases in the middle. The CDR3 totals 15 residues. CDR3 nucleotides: TGTGCCAGCAGCTTAGTAGGAGGGGTTGGCGAAAAACTGTTTTTT. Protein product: CASSLVGGVGEKLFF.

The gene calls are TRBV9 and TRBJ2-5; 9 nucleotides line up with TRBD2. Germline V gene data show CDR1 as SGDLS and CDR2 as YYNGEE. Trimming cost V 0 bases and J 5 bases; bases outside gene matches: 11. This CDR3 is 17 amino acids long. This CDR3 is CASSVGVSGSWRETQYF. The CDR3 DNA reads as TGTGCCAGCAGCGTAGGGGTTAGCGGGAGTTGGAGGGAGACCCAGTACTTC.

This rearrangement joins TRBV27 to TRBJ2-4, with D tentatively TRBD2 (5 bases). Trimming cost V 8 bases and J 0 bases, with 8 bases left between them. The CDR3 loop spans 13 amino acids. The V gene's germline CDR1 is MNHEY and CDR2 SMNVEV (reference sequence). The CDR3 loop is CASREGAKNIQYF. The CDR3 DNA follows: TGTGCCAGCCGGGAAGGAGCCAAAAACATTCAGTACTTC.

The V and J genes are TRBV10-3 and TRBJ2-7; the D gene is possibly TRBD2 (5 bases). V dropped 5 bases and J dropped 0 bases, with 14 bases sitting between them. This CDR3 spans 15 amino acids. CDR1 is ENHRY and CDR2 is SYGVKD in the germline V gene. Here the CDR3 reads CAISPKDGLSYEQYF. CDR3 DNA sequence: TGTGCCATCAGTCCGAAGGACGGACTCTCCTACGAGCAGTACTTC.

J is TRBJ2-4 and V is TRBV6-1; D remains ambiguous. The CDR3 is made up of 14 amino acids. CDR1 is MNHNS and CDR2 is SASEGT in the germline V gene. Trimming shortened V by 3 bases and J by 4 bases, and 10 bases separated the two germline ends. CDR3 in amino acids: CASSDNSGKNIQYF. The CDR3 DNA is TGTGCCAGCAGTGACAACTCCGGGAAAAACATTCAGTACTTC.

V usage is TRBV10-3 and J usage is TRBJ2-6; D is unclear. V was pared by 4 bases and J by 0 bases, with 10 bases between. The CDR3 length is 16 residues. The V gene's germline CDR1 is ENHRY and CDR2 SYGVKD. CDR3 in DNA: TGTGCCATCAGTGCCCGAGAAAGCTCTGGGGCCAACGTCCTGACTTTC. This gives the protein CAISARESSGANVLTF.

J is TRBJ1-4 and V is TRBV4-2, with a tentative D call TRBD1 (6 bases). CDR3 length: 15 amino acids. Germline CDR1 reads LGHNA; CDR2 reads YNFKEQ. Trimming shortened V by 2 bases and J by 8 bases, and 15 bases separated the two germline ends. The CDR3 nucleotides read TGTGCCAGCAGCCAACCTAGGGCAGGGGTCGAAAAACTGTTTTTT. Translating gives CASSQPRAGVEKLFF.

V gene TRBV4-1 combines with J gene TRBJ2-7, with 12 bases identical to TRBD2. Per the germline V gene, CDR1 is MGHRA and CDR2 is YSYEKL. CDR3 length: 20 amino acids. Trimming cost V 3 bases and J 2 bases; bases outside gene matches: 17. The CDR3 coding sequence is TGCGCCAGCAGCCATGATCCGGGACTAGCGGGCTCTAGTATCACCTACGAGCAGTACTTC. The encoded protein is CASSHDPGLAGSSITYEQYF.

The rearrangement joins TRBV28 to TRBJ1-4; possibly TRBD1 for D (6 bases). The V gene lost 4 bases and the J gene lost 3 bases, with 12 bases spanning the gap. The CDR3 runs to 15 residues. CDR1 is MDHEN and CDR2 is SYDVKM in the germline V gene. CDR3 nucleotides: TGTGCCAGCAGTTCCCCCAGGGGACCTAATGAAAAACTGTTTTTT. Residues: CASSSPRGPNEKLFF.

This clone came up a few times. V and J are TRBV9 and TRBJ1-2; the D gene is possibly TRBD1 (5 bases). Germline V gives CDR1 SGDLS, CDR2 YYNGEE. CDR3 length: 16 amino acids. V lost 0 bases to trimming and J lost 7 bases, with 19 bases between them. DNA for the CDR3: TGTGCCAGCAGCGTAGGTAATCCGGGGGATAGAGGTGGCTACACCTTC. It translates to CASSVGNPGDRGGYTF.

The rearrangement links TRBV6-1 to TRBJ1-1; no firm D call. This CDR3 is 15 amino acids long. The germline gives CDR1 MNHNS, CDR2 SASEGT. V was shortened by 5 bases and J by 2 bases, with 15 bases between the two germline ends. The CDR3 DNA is TGTGCCAGCAGTTTTCAAACAACACGTAACACTGAAGCTTTCTTT. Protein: CASSFQTTRNTEAFF.